A selection of T cell receptor beta chains follows, all from one sample in a study of blood T cell repertoires in COVID-19. Sequencing used immunoSEQ multiplex PCR; TCRdb keeps in-frame clones, though not all of them. The data show 50,000 to 80,000 clones, around 83% seen once. The sample was peripheral blood. The receptors come from an older woman with acute or convalescent COVID-19. The CDR3 runs from the conserved cysteine through the conserved F or W. The D gene is left open where the match is weak. Not every row has a clone size; where given, it reads once, few, many or a size class.

D gene | J gene | V gene | clone size | CDR3 DNA | CDR3 protein
- | TRBJ2-1 | TRBV5-1 | - | TGCGCCAGCAGCTTTGGAGGGGGGGTCGATGAGCAGTTCTTC | CASSFGGGVDEQFF
- | TRBJ1-1 | TRBV25-1 | - | TGTGCCAGCAGTATTCAGGGGACCACTGAAGCTTTCTTT | CASSIQGTTEAFF
- | TRBJ1-6 | TRBV20-1 | once | TGCAGTGCTAGTTTCGGGGATTCACCCCTCCACTTT | CSASFGDSPLHF
- | TRBJ2-7 | TRBV19 | - | TGTGCCAGTAGTATAAGCGTCCAGAAAAGCTCCTACGAGCAGTACTTC | CASSISVQKSSYEQYF
TRBD1 | TRBJ2-7 | TRBV5-1 | - | TGCGCCAGCAGGACCGGGACAGATGCATCCTACGAGCAGTACTTC | CASRTGTDASYEQYF
TRBD1 | TRBJ1-4 | TRBV15 | few | TGTGCCACCAGCAGAACAGGGGAACAGGAAAAACTGTTTTTT | CATSRTGEQEKLFF
- | TRBJ1-1 | TRBV14 | - | TGTGCCAGCAGCCAAGTGGGTGGAGGGTCCACTGAAGCTTTCTTT | CASSQVGGGSTEAFF
- | TRBJ2-7 | TRBV20-1 | medium-sized | TGCAGTGCTAGAAGCGGGCACGAGCAGTACTTC | CSARSGHEQYF
- | TRBJ2-3 | TRBV6-1 | once | TGTGCCAGCAGTGAAGCTGGGGCCGCGCAGTATTTT | CASSEAGAAQYF
TRBD1 | TRBJ2-3 | TRBV7-3 | - | TGTGCCAGCAGGAAGGGGGCCGGAGATACGCAGTATTTT | CASRKGAGDTQYF
TRBD2 | TRBJ2-7 | TRBV6-4 | once | TGTGCCAGCAGTGACCCCGGACTAGCGGGGAGAGTCTACGAGCAGTACTTC | CASSDPGLAGRVYEQYF
- | TRBJ2-6 | TRBV19 | - | TGTGCCAGTGTTAGTTGGGGGGCTGGGGCCAACGTCCTGACTTTC | CASVSWGAGANVLTF
TRBD2 | TRBJ2-7 | TRBV2 | few | TGTGCCAGCAGTGGGACTAGCGGGGCCTACGAGCAGTACTTC | CASSGTSGAYEQYF
TRBD1 | TRBJ2-3 | TRBV10-3 | few | TGTGCCATCAGTGATTCCGGGACAGGCACAGATACGCAGTATTTT | CAISDSGTGTDTQYF
- | TRBJ1-2 | TRBV7-6 | - | TGTGCCAGCAGCCCCGTTTCAGGGGCGCAGGGCTACACCTTC | CASSPVSGAQGYTF
TRBD1 | TRBJ1-2 | TRBV2 | - | TGTGCCAGCGATGCCGGGACAGTTAACTATGGCTACACCTTC | CASDAGTVNYGYTF
TRBD1 | TRBJ1-2 | TRBV5-1 | - | TGCGCCAGCAGCTTGGAGGCGACAGGGTCCGGCTACACCTTC | CASSLEATGSGYTF
TRBD2 | TRBJ2-3 | TRBV29-1 | once | TGCAGCGTTGTTGTCGGGGGGAGGCCAGATACGCAGTATTTT | CSVVVGGRPDTQYF
- | TRBJ1-6 | TRBV25-1 | - | TGTGCCAGCAGTGAAGCGGGAACCGGCTATAATTCACCCCTCCACTTT | CASSEAGTGYNSPLHF
- | TRBJ1-5 | TRBV9 | - | TGTGCCAGCAGCGTAGGCGAGGTCGCCAATCAGCCCCAGCATTTT | CASSVGEVANQPQHF
TRBD2 | TRBJ2-1 | TRBV6-5 | - | TGTGCCAGCAGTTCCCCTTTAGCGGGGGGTCACAATGAGCAGTTCTTC | CASSSPLAGGHNEQFF
- | TRBJ1-6 | TRBV7-2 | - | TGTGCCAGCAGCTTCACATTGGCCAATTCACCCCTCCACTTT | CASSFTLANSPLHF
- | TRBJ1-3 | TRBV30 | - | TGTGCCTGGAGTGTGGGGGGGAAGGGAAACACCATATATTTT | CAWSVGGKGNTIYF
- | TRBJ1-4 | TRBV3-1/TRBV3-2 | - | TGTGCCAGCAGCCAGTCATCCGGGGTAATGACTAATGAAAAACTGTTTTTT | CASSQSSGVMTNEKLFF
- | TRBJ2-7 | TRBV11-2 | - | TGTGCCAGCAGCTTAGCCCAGGGCGAGCAGTACTTC | CASSLAQGEQYF
- | TRBJ1-6 | TRBV7-3 | - | TGTGCCAGCAGCTCCCCCCGATACCTATGTTCACCCCTCCACTTT | CASSSPRYLCSPLHF
TRBD2 | TRBJ2-1 | TRBV10-3 | - | TGTGCCATCGGGGGGACTAGCGGGGTTCCCTACAATGAGCAGTTCTTC | CAIGGTSGVPYNEQFF
TRBD1 | TRBJ2-7 | TRBV11-2 | - | TGTGCCAGCAGCTTAAACACAGGGGGCGGCTACGAGCAGTACTTC | CASSLNTGGGYEQYF
- | TRBJ2-5 | TRBV29-1 | few | TGCAGCGTTGGGACCGGCGGGACGTACCAAGAGACCCAGTACTTC | CSVGTGGTYQETQYF
TRBD2 | TRBJ2-3 | TRBV2 | - | TGTGCCAGAGGGACTAGCGGTAGCACAGATACGCAGTATTTT | CARGTSGSTDTQYF
- | TRBJ1-4 | TRBV29-1 | - | TGCAGCGTCACCGGGGTCACTAATGAAAAACTGTTTTTT | CSVTGVTNEKLFF
- | TRBJ1-3 | TRBV19 | few | TGTGCCAGTAGTATAGGGGGCAGTTTGGGCCCTGGGACCATATATTTT | CASSIGGSLGPGTIYF
TRBD1 | TRBJ1-2 | TRBV6-6 | - | TGTGCCAGCAGTTACCCGGGACAGGGTAGTGGCTACACCTTC | CASSYPGQGSGYTF
TRBD1 | TRBJ1-1 | TRBV29-1 | - | TGCAGCGTACGACAGGGAAGGGGCACTGAAGCTTTCTTT | CSVRQGRGTEAFF
- | TRBJ2-2 | TRBV9 | - | TGTGCCAGCAGCGTAGAAGCCCCGGCCGGGGAGCTGTTTTTT | CASSVEAPAGELFF
- | TRBJ2-2 | TRBV5-1 | - | TGCGCCAGCAGCCTGTATGCCGGGGAGCTGTTTTTT | CASSLYAGELFF
TRBD1 | TRBJ1-2 | TRBV24-1 | - | TGTGCCACCAGTGCCCGGACAGGGAGTGGCTACACCTTC | CATSARTGSGYTF
- | TRBJ1-3 | TRBV3-1/TRBV3-2 | - | TGTGCCAGCAGCCAAGAGACAAGGAACGGAAACACCATATATTTT | CASSQETRNGNTIYF
- | TRBJ1-4 | TRBV5-1 | - | TGCGCCAGCAGCTTAGAGGATGGTACTAATGAAAAACTGTTTTTT | CASSLEDGTNEKLFF
TRBD2 | TRBJ2-2 | TRBV7-8 | few | TGTGCCAGCGACCCGTGGACTAGCGGGGCTACCGGGGAGCTGTTTTTT | CASDPWTSGATGELFF
- | TRBJ2-1 | TRBV4-1 | - | TGCGCCAGCAGCCAAGTTTCGGGAACAGCTAACAATGAGCAGTTCTTC | CASSQVSGTANNEQFF
TRBD1 | TRBJ1-1 | TRBV3-1/TRBV3-2 | - | TGTGCCAGCAGCCCTTCGGGACAGAGATTGAACACTGAAGCTTTCTTT | CASSPSGQRLNTEAFF
- | TRBJ2-5 | TRBV11-1 | - | TGTGCCAGCAGCTTACTCCGCGGGCTCCAAGAGACCCAGTACTTC | CASSLLRGLQETQYF
- | TRBJ2-4 | TRBV6-4 | - | TGTGCCAGCAGGCGGGTTGGGAGGCAGCTAGCCAAAAACATTCAGTACTTC | CASRRVGRQLAKNIQYF
TRBD1 | TRBJ1-2 | TRBV5-1 | - | TGCGCCAGCAGCGCCGGGACAGTGTATGGCTACACCTTC | CASSAGTVYGYTF
- | TRBJ1-2 | TRBV12-3/TRBV12-4 | - | TGTGCCAGCAGGCGGGGGGCCGATGGCTACACCTTC | CASRRGADGYTF
TRBD1 | TRBJ1-1 | TRBV29-1 | - | TGCAGCGTGACGACAGGGAAGGAAGCTTTCTTT | CSVTTGKEAFF
TRBD1 | TRBJ1-6 | TRBV5-1 | many | TGCGCCAGCAGCTTGGCACGAGGGGGACAGGGGTATAATTCACCCCTCCACTTT | CASSLARGGQGYNSPLHF
TRBD2 | TRBJ2-1 | TRBV9 | - | TGTGCCAGCAGCGACCCTAGCGGGGGGGGACACAATGAGCAGTTCTTC | CASSDPSGGGHNEQFF
TRBD2 | TRBJ2-1 | TRBV19 | - | TGTGCCAGTGCCCTGTGGACCAGCGGGGGGCGCGGTGAGCAGTTCTTC | CASALWTSGGRGEQFF
- | TRBJ1-4 | TRBV19 | - | TGTGCCAGTAGTATTGGCGGCAAGACTGAAAAACTGTTTTTT | CASSIGGKTEKLFF
- | TRBJ2-5 | TRBV3-1/TRBV3-2 | once | TGTGCCAGCACCGGTACAGGTCAAGAGACCCAGTACTTC | CASTGTGQETQYF
- | TRBJ1-5 | TRBV4-2 | - | TGTGCCAGCAGCCAAGGTCAGGGTCAGCCCCAGCATTTT | CASSQGQGQPQHF
- | TRBJ1-1 | TRBV6-1 | - | TGTGCCAGCAGTGAAAGAAAGGGGGTGCCAGCTTTCTTT | CASSERKGVPAFF
TRBD2 | TRBJ2-1 | TRBV9 | - | TGTGCCAGCAGCCCGACTAGCGGTACTCTCAATGAGCAGTTCTTC | CASSPTSGTLNEQFF
- | TRBJ1-3 | TRBV7-2 | - | TGTGCCAGCAGCTTAACGACAGGTGGAAACACCATATATTTT | CASSLTTGGNTIYF
TRBD1 | TRBJ2-1 | TRBV24-1 | - | TGTGCCACCAGTGACAGACAGGGAGACTCCTACAATGAGCAGTTCTTC | CATSDRQGDSYNEQFF
TRBD1 | TRBJ1-4 | TRBV9 | large | TGTGCCAGCAGCTCAGGGACAGGGTCCGAAAAACTGTTTTTT | CASSSGTGSEKLFF
- | TRBJ1-2 | TRBV19 | - | TGTGCCAGTTTGTCCCATTCTTTCGGGTCGTTCTATGGCTACACCTTC | CASLSHSFGSFYGYTF
- | TRBJ1-1 | TRBV5-1 | - | TGCGCCAGCAGTCAAAAGGACATTCTGAACACTGAAGCTTTCTTT | CASSQKDILNTEAFF